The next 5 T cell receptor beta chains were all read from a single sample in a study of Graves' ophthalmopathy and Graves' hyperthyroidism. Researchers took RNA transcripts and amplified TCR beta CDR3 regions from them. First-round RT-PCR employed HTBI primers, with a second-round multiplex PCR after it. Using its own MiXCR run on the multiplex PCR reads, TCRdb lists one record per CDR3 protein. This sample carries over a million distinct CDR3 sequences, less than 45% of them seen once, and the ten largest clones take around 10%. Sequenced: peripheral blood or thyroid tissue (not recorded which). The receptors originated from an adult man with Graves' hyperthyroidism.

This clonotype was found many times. CDR3 nucleotide sequence: TGTGCCAGCACCCTTGGACAGACGAACACCGGGGAGCTGTTTTTT. Translated: CASTLGQTNTGELFF. The V gene is TRBV7-9, the J gene TRBJ2-2; tentative D call: TRBD1 (6 bases). The V end was cut by 7 bases, the J end by 0 bases, with 12 bases between. The CDR3 has 15 residues. Germline CDR1 is SEHNR and CDR2 is FQNEAQ (reference sequence). The full variable domain, with the rest looked up from reference TRBV7-9 and TRBJ2-2, is DTGVSQNPRHKITKRGQNVTFRCDPISEHNRLYWYRQTLGQGPEFLTYFQNEAQLEKSRLLSDRFSAERPKGSFSTLEIQRTEQGDSAMYLCASTLGQTNTGELFFGEGSRLTVL.

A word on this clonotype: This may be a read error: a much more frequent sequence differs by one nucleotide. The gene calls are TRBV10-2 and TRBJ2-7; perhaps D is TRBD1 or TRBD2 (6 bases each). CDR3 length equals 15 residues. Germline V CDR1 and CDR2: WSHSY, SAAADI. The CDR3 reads CVSSESGAKPYEQYF. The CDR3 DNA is TGCGTCAGCAGTGAGTCGGGGGCCAAACCCTACGAGCAGTACTTC.

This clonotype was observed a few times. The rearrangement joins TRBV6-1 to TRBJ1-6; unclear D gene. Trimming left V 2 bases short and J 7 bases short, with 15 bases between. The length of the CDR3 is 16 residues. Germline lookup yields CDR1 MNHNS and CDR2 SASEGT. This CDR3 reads CASSERGQQGNSPLHF. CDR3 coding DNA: TGTGCCAGCAGTGAAAGAGGGCAGCAAGGAAATTCACCCCTCCACTTT.

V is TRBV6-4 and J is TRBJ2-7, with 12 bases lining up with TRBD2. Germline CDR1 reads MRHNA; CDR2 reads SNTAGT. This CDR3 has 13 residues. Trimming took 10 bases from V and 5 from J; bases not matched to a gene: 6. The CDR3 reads CATSRTSGDEQYF. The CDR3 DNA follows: TGTGCCACTAGTCGGACTAGCGGGGACGAGCAGTACTTC.

As DNA, the CDR3 is TGTGCCATCAGTGCAGGCGGAACAGCTAACTATGGCTACACCTTC. Amino acid sequence: CAISAGGTANYGYTF. This chain joins TRBV10-3 and TRBJ1-2, with no clear D. Germline assignment: CDR1 ENHRY and CDR2 SYGVKD. V lost 4 bases and J 0 bases, leaving 12 bases between the germline ends. This CDR3 is built from 15 residues.